This T cell receptor beta chain was documented in a study of T-cell memory formation after mild COVID-19. Background on the study: TCR clusters showed largely donor specificity.

5'RACE with constant-segment primers built TCRalpha and TCRbeta cDNA libraries with UMIs. TCRdb reprocessed the 5' RACE reads via MiXCR and lists one record per CDR3 protein. The sample consists of approximately 410,000 distinct CDR3 sequences, 20% to 25% of them appearing once. Trimming pared 6 bases from V and 7 bases from J, leaving 18 bases between. CDR3 size: 14 residues. Per germline, CDR1 DFQATT and CDR2 SNEGSKA (reference sequence). This sequence joins TRBV20-1 and TRBJ1-4; D possibly corresponds to TRBD1 (6 bases). Sequencing input: PBMCs or a T cell subset sorted from them (not recorded which). The origin of this receptor is an adult woman who had mild COVID-19 (a few samples of this study predate the infection). Cell type and time point are not known. CDR3 nucleotide sequence: TGCAGTGCATCGCAGGGGTTTAAGGGTGAAAAACTGTTTTTT. This translates into CSASQGFKGEKLFF.